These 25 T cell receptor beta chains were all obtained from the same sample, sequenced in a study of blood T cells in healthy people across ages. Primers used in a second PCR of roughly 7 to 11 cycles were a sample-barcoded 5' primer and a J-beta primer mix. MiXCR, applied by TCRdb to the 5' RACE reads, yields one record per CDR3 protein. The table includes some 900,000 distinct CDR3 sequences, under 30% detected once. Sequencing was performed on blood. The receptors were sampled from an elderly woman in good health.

The CDR3 protein is CSVKDRGGTDTQYF. DNA for the CDR3: TGCAGCGTTAAGGACAGGGGAGGGACAGATACGCAGTATTTT. J is TRBJ2-3 and V is TRBV29-1, with 9 bases lining up with TRBD1. Looked up from germline, CDR1 is SQVTM and CDR2 is ANQGSEA. The CDR3 is made up of 14 amino acids. V trimming: 5 bases; J trimming: 3 bases; junction bases outside the gene matches: 6.

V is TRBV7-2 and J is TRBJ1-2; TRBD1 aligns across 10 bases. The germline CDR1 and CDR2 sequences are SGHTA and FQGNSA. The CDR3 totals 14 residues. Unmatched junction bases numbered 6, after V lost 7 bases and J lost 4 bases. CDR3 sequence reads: CASKKDRGAYGYTF. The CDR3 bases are TGTGCCAGCAAAAAGGACAGGGGGGCCTATGGCTACACCTTC.

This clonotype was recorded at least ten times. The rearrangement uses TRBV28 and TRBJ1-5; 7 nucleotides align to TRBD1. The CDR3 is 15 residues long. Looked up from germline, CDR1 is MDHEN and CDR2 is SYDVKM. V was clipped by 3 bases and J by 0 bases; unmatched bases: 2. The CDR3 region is CASSFDRASNQPQHF. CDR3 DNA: TGTGCCAGCAGTTTCGACAGGGCTAGCAATCAGCCCCAGCATTTT.

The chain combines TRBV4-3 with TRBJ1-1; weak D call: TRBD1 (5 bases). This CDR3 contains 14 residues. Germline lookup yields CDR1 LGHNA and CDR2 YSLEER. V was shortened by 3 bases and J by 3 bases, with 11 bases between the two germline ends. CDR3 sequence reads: CASSHEKGDTEAFF. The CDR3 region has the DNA TGCGCCAGCAGCCATGAGAAAGGGGACACTGAAGCTTTCTTT.

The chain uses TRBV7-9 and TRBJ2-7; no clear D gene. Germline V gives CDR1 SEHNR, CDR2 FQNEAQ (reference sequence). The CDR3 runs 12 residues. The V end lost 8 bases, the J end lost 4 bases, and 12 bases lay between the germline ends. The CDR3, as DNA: TGTGCCAGCGGAGCCGACGGGTACGAGCAGTACTTC. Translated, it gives CASGADGYEQYF.

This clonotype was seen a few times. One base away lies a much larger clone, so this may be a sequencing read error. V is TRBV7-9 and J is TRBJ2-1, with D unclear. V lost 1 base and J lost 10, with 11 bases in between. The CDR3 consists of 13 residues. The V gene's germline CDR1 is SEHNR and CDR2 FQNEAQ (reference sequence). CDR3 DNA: TGTGCCAGCAGCTTAGGTCTCGGCCGGGAGCAGTTCTTC. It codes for CASSLGLGREQFF.

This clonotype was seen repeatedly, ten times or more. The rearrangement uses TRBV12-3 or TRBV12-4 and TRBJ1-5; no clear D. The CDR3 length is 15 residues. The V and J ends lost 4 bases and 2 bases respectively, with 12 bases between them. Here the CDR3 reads CASSSISGGNQPQHF. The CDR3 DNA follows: TGTGCCAGCAGTTCCATTTCAGGCGGCAATCAGCCCCAGCATTTT.

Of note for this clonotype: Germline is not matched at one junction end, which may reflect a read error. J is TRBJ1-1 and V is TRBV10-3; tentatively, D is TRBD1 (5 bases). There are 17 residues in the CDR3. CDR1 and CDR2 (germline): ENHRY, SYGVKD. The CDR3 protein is CAITGPTKGMVKTEAFF. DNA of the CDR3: TGTGCCATCACCGGGCCTACAAAGGGGATGGTGAAGACTGAAGCTTTCTTT.

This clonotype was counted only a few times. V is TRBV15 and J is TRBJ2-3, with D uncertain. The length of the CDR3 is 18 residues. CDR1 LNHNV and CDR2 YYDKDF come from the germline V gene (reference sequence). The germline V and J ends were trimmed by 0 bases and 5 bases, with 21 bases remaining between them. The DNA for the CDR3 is TGTGCCACCAGCAGAGATAGGCCCCCGACTGCCTCTCAAGATACGCAGTATTTT. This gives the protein CATSRDRPPTASQDTQYF. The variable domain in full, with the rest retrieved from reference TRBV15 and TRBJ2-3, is DAMVIQNPRYQVTQFGKPVTLSCSQTLNHNVMYWYQQKSSQAPKLLFHYYDKDFNNEADTPDNFQSRRPNTSFCFLDIRSPGLGDTAMYLCATSRDRPPTASQDTQYFGPGTRLTVL.

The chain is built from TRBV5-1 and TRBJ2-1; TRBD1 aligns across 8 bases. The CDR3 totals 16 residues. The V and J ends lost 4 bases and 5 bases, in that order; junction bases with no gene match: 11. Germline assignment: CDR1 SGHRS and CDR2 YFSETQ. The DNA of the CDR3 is TGCGCCAGCAGCACCGGGACAGGCCAGTCCCACAATGAGCAGTTCTTC. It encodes CASSTGTGQSHNEQFF.

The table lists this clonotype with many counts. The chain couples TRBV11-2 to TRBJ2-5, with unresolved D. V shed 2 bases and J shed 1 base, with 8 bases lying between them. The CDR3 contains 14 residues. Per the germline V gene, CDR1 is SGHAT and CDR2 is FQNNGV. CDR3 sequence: CASSLNILQETQYF. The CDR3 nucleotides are TGTGCCAGCAGCTTAAACATTCTCCAAGAGACCCAGTACTTC.

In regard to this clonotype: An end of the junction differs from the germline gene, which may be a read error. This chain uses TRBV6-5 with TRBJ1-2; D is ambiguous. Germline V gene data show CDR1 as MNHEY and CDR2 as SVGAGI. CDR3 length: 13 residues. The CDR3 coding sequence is TGTGCCAGCACGATGGACCCGATTTCTGGCTACATCTTC. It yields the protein CASTMDPISGYIF.

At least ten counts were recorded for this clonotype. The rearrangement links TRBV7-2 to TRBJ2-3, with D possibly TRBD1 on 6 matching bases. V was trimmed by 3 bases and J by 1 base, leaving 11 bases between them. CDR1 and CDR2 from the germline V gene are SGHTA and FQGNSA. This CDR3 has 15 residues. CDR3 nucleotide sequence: TGTGCCAGCAGCTTCACAGGGAGAGGCACAGATACGCAGTATTTT. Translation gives CASSFTGRGTDTQYF.

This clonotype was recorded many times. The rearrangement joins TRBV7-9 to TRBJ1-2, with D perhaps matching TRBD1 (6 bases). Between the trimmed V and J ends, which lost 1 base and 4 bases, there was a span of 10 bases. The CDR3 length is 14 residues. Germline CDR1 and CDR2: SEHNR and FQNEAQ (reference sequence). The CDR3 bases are TGTGCCAGCAGCTTAGGGGACACCCGCTATGGCTACACCTTC. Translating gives CASSLGDTRYGYTF.

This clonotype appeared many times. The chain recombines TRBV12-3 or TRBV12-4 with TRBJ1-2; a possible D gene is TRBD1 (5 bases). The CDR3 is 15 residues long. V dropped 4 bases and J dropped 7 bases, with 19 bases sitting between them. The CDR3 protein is CASSSRSGRGGGYTF. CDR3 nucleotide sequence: TGTGCCAGCAGTTCTCGATCGGGACGCGGAGGTGGCTACACCTTC.

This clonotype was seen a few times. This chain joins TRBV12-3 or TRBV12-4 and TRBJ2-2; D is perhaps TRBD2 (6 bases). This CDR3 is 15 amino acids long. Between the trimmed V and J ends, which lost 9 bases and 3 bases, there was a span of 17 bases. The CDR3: CASIFGGGYTGELFF. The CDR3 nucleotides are TGTGCCAGTATCTTCGGGGGTGGATACACCGGGGAGCTGTTTTTT.

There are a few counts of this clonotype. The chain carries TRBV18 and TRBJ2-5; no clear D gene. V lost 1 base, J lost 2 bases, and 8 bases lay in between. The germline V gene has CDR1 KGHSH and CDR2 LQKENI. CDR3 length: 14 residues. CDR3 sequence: CASSPRARQETQYF. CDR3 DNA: TGTGCCAGCTCACCACGGGCTAGACAAGAGACCCAGTACTTC.

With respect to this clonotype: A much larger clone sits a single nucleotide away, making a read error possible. Written as DNA, the CDR3 is TGTGCCAGCAGCCCCACTAGCGGGGGAAACAATGGGCAGTTCTTC. The encoded protein is CASSPTSGGNNGQFF. V usage is TRBV7-9 and J usage is TRBJ2-1, with TRBD2 matching 11 bases. The germline gives CDR1 SEHNR, CDR2 FQNEAQ (reference sequence). The CDR3 length is 15 residues.

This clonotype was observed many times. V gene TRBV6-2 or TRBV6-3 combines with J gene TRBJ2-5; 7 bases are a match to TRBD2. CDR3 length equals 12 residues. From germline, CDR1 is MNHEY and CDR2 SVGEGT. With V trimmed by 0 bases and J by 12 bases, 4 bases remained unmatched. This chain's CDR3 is CASSYSGGIKYF. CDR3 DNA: TGTGCCAGCAGTTACTCGGGAGGGATTAAGTACTTC.

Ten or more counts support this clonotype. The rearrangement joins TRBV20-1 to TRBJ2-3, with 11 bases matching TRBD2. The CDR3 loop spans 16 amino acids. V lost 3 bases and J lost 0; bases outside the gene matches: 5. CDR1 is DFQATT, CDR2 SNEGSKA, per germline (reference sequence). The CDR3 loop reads CSASPSGGLSTDTQYF. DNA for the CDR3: TGCAGTGCTAGCCCTAGCGGGGGGCTTAGCACAGATACGCAGTATTTT.

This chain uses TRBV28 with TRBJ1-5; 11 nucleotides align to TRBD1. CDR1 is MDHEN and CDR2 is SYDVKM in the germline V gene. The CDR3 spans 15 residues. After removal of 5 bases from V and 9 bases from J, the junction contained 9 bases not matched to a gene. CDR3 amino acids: CASSTGTGGGRPQHF. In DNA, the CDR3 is TGTGCCAGCAGTACCGGGACAGGGGGGGGGAGGCCCCAGCATTTT.

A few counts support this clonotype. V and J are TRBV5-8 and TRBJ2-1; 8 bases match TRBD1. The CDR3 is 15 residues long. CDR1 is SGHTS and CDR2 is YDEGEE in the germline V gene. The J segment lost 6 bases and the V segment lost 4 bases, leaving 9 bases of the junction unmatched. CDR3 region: CASSQGRGLSNEQFF. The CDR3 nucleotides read TGTGCCAGCAGCCAGGGCAGGGGGCTTTCCAATGAGCAGTTCTTC.

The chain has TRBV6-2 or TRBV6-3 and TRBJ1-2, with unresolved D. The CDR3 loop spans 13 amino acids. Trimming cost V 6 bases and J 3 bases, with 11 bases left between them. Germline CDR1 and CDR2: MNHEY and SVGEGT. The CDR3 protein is CASRTSTDYGYTF. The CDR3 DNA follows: TGTGCCAGCAGAACTTCGACGGACTATGGCTACACCTTC.

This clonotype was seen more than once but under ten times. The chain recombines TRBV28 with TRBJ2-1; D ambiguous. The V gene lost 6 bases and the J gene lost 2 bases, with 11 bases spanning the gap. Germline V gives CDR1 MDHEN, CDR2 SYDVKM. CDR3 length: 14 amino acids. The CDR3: CASRPRGTYNEQFF. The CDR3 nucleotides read TGTGCCAGCAGGCCGCGAGGCACCTACAATGAGCAGTTCTTC.

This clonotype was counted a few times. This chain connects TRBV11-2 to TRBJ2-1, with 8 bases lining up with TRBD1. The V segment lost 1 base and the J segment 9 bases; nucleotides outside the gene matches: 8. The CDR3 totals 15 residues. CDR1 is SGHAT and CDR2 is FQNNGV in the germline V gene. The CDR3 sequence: CASSLAGQGGSEQFF. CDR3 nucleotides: TGTGCCAGCAGCTTAGCAGGACAGGGTGGCAGTGAGCAGTTCTTC.